Presented here are 23 T cell receptor beta chains from one specimen sequenced in a study of cytomegalovirus exposure and HLA in healthy donors. In the PCR, 60 Vbeta and 13 Jbeta primers were used. Profiling relied on immunoSEQ multiplex PCR, and the TCRdb table lists in-frame clones only, not all of them. In the table there are roughly 180,000 clones, about 83% of which are singletons. What was sequenced was PBMCs. The receptors shown here come from a woman aged 25 to 45 in good health and CMV-seropositive.

The chain has TRBV7-8 and TRBJ2-1; 14 bases match TRBD2. The CDR3 sequence is 19 residues long. Germline V gene data show CDR1 as SGHVS and CDR2 as FQNEAQ. The junction had 8 bases not matched to a gene; V was cut back by 4 bases and J by 0 bases. CDR3 DNA: TGTGCCAGCAGCTGGACTAGCGGGGGGATGATCAGCTCCTACAATGAGCAGTTCTTC. This encodes CASSWTSGGMISSYNEQFF.

DNA of the CDR3: TGCAGCGTCCGGGATCCCGACAATAACTATGGCTACACCTTC. Translating gives CSVRDPDNNYGYTF. This rearrangement joins TRBV29-1 to TRBJ1-2; no definite D call. CDR1 is SQVTM, CDR2 ANQGSEA, per germline. The length of the CDR3 is 14 residues. Trimming shortened V by 6 bases and J by 1 base, and 15 bases separated the two germline ends.

As regards this clone: This sample also contains other DNA sequences that code for the same CDR3. The rearrangement joins TRBV9 to TRBJ1-1; 7 nucleotides align to TRBD1. Germline V CDR1 and CDR2: SGDLS, YYNGEE. V dropped 4 bases and J dropped 1; count of bases not matched to a gene: 4. The CDR3 contains 14 residues. The CDR3 DNA reads as TGTGCCAGCAGCCCCCGACAGGGGAACACTGAAGCTTTCTTT. Amino acids: CASSPRQGNTEAFF.

The genes are TRBV5-6 and TRBJ1-2, with D possibly TRBD1 on 5 matching bases. V was clipped by 4 bases and J by 4 bases, with 11 bases between them. The CDR3 runs 13 residues. Germline V gene sequence: CDR1 SGHDT, CDR2 YYEEEE. CDR3: CASSQDSFYGYTF. CDR3 in DNA: TGTGCCAGCAGCCAAGACAGTTTCTATGGCTACACCTTC.

This chain links TRBV2 with TRBJ2-5; the D gene could be TRBD1 or TRBD2 (5 bases each). Judging by the DNA end, TRBJ2-7 fits better; the J call may be wrong. This CDR3 has 12 amino acids. Per germline, CDR1 SNHLY and CDR2 FYNNEI. DNA of the CDR3: TGTGCCAGCATGGGGGACTCCTACGAGCAGTACTTC. The encoded protein is CASMGDSYEQYF.

The chain joins TRBV18 to TRBJ1-5; perhaps TRBD1 as D (5 bases). The CDR3 runs to 13 residues. The germline gives CDR1 KGHSH, CDR2 LQKENI. V lost 3 bases to trimming and J lost 8 bases, with 11 bases between them. CDR3 in amino acids: CASSPRLGEPQHF. The CDR3 bases are TGTGCCAGCTCACCCCGGTTAGGGGAGCCCCAGCATTTT.

Concerning this clone itself: The sample holds other DNA sequences that translate to the same CDR3. V is TRBV15 and J is TRBJ2-7; no clear D. Germline CDR1 is LNHNV and CDR2 is YYDKDF (reference sequence). With 1 base removed from V and 4 bases from J, the gap between germline ends came to 5 bases. CDR3 length equals 12 residues. For the CDR3, the DNA is TGTGCCACCAGCAGAGGCGGTTACGAGCAGTACTTC. Encoded protein: CATSRGGYEQYF.

V and J are TRBV29-1 and TRBJ1-3; the match to TRBD1 covers 10 bases. This CDR3 has 15 residues. Germline CDR1 reads SQVTM; CDR2 reads ANQGSEA. V trimming: 5 bases; J trimming: 3 bases; junction bases outside the gene matches: 7. The CDR3 protein is CSVLTGGSYGNTIYF. CDR3 bases: TGCAGCGTTTTGACAGGGGGCAGTTATGGAAACACCATATATTTT.

The chain joins TRBV6-5 to TRBJ1-1; weak D call: TRBD1 (6 bases). The V and J ends lost 1 base and 3 bases respectively, with 6 bases between them. Germline assignment: CDR1 MNHEY and CDR2 SVGAGI. The CDR3 is made up of 13 amino acids. The CDR3 DNA reads as TGTGCCAGCAGTTACTACAGGGACACTGAAGCTTTCTTT. It codes for CASSYYRDTEAFF.

The DNA of the CDR3 is TGTGCCAGCAGCGTAGAACCCGGTAGCACAGATACGCAGTATTTT. This translates into CASSVEPGSTDTQYF. The chain combines TRBV9 with TRBJ2-3; D ambiguous. Germline V lookup: CDR1 SGDLS, CDR2 YYNGEE. The CDR3 has 15 amino acids. V was trimmed by 0 bases and J by 0 bases, leaving 8 bases between them.

This chain links TRBV7-9 with TRBJ1-2; tentatively, D is TRBD1 (6 bases). The CDR3 has 15 amino acids. The V gene lost 1 base and the J gene lost 4 bases, with 13 bases spanning the gap. The V gene's germline CDR1 is SEHNR and CDR2 FQNEAQ (reference sequence). The CDR3 DNA follows: TGTGCCAGCAGCTTAGGCGCAGGGGACGTCTATGGCTACACCTTC. This sequence encodes CASSLGAGDVYGYTF.

This clone occurred once. The chain has TRBV5-1 and TRBJ2-5; 8 nucleotides agree with TRBD1. This CDR3 region has 14 residues. CDR1 is SGHRS and CDR2 is YFSETQ in the germline V gene. With V trimmed by 0 bases and J by 11 bases, 9 bases remained unmatched. CDR3 region: CASSLGTGKVEQYF. DNA for the CDR3: TGCGCCAGCAGCTTGGGGACAGGGAAGGTAGAGCAGTACTTC.

The gene calls are TRBV6-1 and TRBJ1-1; 8 nucleotides agree with TRBD1. The V gene end was trimmed by 2 bases and the J gene end by 3 bases; junction bases not matched to a gene: 5. The germline V gene has CDR1 MNHNS and CDR2 SASEGT. This CDR3 has 15 amino acids. The CDR3 spells CASSEIQGQDTEAFF. The CDR3 DNA reads as TGTGCCAGCAGTGAAATCCAGGGACAGGACACTGAAGCTTTCTTT.

The chain joins TRBV10-3 to TRBJ1-1, with D perhaps TRBD1 (5 bases). CDR1 and CDR2 from the germline V gene are ENHRY and SYGVKD. Trimming took off 6 bases at V and 8 bases at J, with 22 bases between the two ends. This CDR3 has 15 residues. Here the CDR3 DNA reads TGTGCCATCAGGCCCGAAATTAGAAAGGGGCCCGAAGCTTTCTTT. Translation: CAIRPEIRKGPEAFF.

The chain employs TRBV10-3 and TRBJ1-5; 7 bases are a match to TRBD1. The germline CDR1 and CDR2 sequences are ENHRY and SYGVKD. The CDR3 length is 13 residues. With V trimmed by 7 bases and J by 5 bases, 5 bases remained unmatched. CDR3 amino acids: CAIKDRVDQPQHF. Written as DNA, the CDR3 is TGTGCCATCAAAGACAGGGTGGATCAGCCCCAGCATTTT.

In its sample, this clone was seen a few times. The chain has TRBV10-1 and TRBJ1-1; D ambiguous. This CDR3 has 15 amino acids. Trimming stripped 0 bases from V and 8 bases from J, with 16 bases between. Looked up from germline, CDR1 is WNHNN and CDR2 is SYGVQD (reference sequence). CDR3 DNA: TGCGCCAGCAGTGAGTCGATAAATCCAGGCCGGGAAGCTTTCTTT. Translating gives CASSESINPGREAFF.

This chain links TRBV15 with TRBJ1-5, with D unclear. The V gene lost 7 bases and the J gene lost 0 bases, with 10 bases spanning the gap. Germline V gene sequence: CDR1 LNHNV, CDR2 YYDKDF (reference sequence). The CDR3 is 14 amino acids. CDR3 in amino acids: CATNRLISNQPQHF. The CDR3 nucleotides are TGTGCCACCAACCGACTGATTAGCAATCAGCCCCAGCATTTT.

This clone appeared a few times. V is TRBV19 and J is TRBJ1-1; tentatively, D is TRBD1 (5 bases). Trimming pared 0 bases from V and 1 base from J, leaving 9 bases between. CDR1 is LNHDA, CDR2 SQIVND, per germline (reference sequence). This CDR3 spans 15 amino acids. The CDR3 reads CASSIDRGQNTEAFF. In DNA form, the CDR3 reads TGTGCCAGTAGTATAGATCGAGGACAGAACACTGAAGCTTTCTTT.

The genes are TRBV4-2 and TRBJ2-7; 7 positions match TRBD2. The V gene's germline CDR1 is LGHNA and CDR2 YNFKEQ. With V trimmed by 3 bases and J by 10 bases, 6 bases remained unmatched. This CDR3 has 12 residues. The CDR3 reads CASSHDGGVQYF. CDR3 DNA sequence: TGTGCCAGCAGCCATGATGGGGGGGTACAGTACTTC.

The rearrangement joins TRBV2 to TRBJ2-7, with a tentative D call TRBD2 (5 bases). CDR1 and CDR2 from the germline V gene are SNHLY and FYNNEI. This CDR3 region has 10 residues. Trimming removed 7 bases from V and 5 bases from J, with 6 bases in between. CDR3 DNA sequence: TGTGCCAGCACGGAGGACGAGCAGTACTTC. Amino acid sequence: CASTEDEQYF.

The chain joins TRBV7-2 to TRBJ1-2, with 9 bases aligning to TRBD1. Germline CDR1 reads SGHTA; CDR2 reads FQGNSA. CDR3 size: 16 residues. Trimming cost V 4 bases and J 4 bases; bases outside gene matches: 10. This chain's CDR3 is CASSSTGGRDSYGYTF. CDR3 bases: TGTGCCAGCAGCTCAACAGGGGGCAGGGATAGCTATGGCTACACCTTC.

Only a few counts were recorded for this clone. The CDR3 loop reads CASSFRGQETQYF. The CDR3, as DNA: TGCGCCAGCAGCTTCCGGGGGCAAGAGACCCAGTACTTC. This chain links TRBV5-1 with TRBJ2-5; D is possibly TRBD2 (6 bases). Germline assignment: CDR1 SGHRS and CDR2 YFSETQ. V was clipped by 2 bases and J by 2 bases, with 7 bases between them. CDR3 length: 13 amino acids.

This clone was counted between two and nine times. The rearrangement uses TRBV28 and TRBJ1-2, with 8 bases fitting TRBD1. The CDR3 totals 14 residues. The trim removed 6 bases at V and 4 bases at J, leaving 7 bases unmatched. Germline CDR1 MDHEN, CDR2 SYDVKM. The chain's CDR3 is CASRPGGASYGYTF. CDR3 DNA sequence: TGTGCCAGCAGGCCAGGGGGCGCCAGCTATGGCTACACCTTC.